The 19 T cell receptor beta chains reported below all come from one sample, sequenced in a study of CD4 T cells in relation to SARS-CoV-2 and coronaviruses. Sequencing was performed with immunoSEQ multiplex PCR; in TCRdb, only in-frame clones are kept and a portion is missing. The repertoire consists of about 17,000 clones, with 60% to 75% occurring once and the leading ten covering roughly 30%. These TCRs' antigens remain unknown. CD4+ T cells from unexposed donors were obtained before the COVID-19 pandemic (2011-2018). The cells were cultured for roughly 11 days before CD4+ T cells were isolated. The sequencing sample was made of CD4+ T cells from PBMCs, cultured in vitro. The source is a human donor in good health.

The chain combines TRBV18 with TRBJ1-1; a weak D match, TRBD1 (6 bases). V was cut by 0 bases and J by 1 base, with 18 bases left in between. Per germline, CDR1 KGHSH and CDR2 LQKENI. The CDR3 is made up of 18 amino acids. This CDR3 reads CASSPPRTVSVTNTEAFF. Here the CDR3 DNA reads TGTGCCAGCTCACCACCGCGGACAGTATCAGTGACGAACACTGAAGCTTTCTTT.

The chain uses TRBV5-1 and TRBJ1-6, with 8 nucleotides matching TRBD1. The ends lost 3 bases at V and 0 bases at J; junction bases unmatched: 8. Germline CDR1 SGHRS, CDR2 YFSETQ. The CDR3 covers 18 residues. The CDR3 sequence is CASSWGQAGSSYNSPLHF. The DNA for the CDR3 is TGCGCCAGCAGCTGGGGACAGGCCGGGAGCTCCTATAATTCACCCCTCCACTTT.

In this sample, this clone turned up a few times. The gene calls are TRBV6-5 and TRBJ2-2, with D possibly called TRBD1 or TRBD2 (5 bases each). V lost 1 base, J lost 4 bases, and 10 bases lay in between. In germline, CDR1 is MNHEY, CDR2 SVGAGI. The CDR3 extends over 15 amino acids. CDR3 residues: CASSYWGTGTGELFF. As DNA, the CDR3 is TGTGCCAGCAGTTACTGGGGGACCGGCACCGGGGAGCTGTTTTTT.

CDR3 sequence reads: CASSRDSGGFTYNSPLHF. The CDR3 coding sequence is TGTGCCAGCTCACGGGACTCAGGGGGTTTCACCTATAATTCACCCCTCCACTTT. The chain has TRBV18 and TRBJ1-6; 7 bases align to TRBD1. The CDR3 sequence is 18 residues long. The germline gives CDR1 KGHSH, CDR2 LQKENI. The J segment lost 2 bases and the V segment lost 4 bases, leaving 11 bases of the junction unmatched.

V is TRBV5-6 and J is TRBJ2-1, with D perhaps given as TRBD1 or TRBD2 (5 bases each). The CDR3 consists of 17 residues. The V gene lost 1 base and the J gene lost 3 bases, with 17 bases spanning the gap. Germline assignment: CDR1 SGHDT and CDR2 YYEEEE. CDR3 sequence (DNA): TGTGCCAGCAGCTTGAGGTCTGGGGGACCGGACTACAATGAGCAGTTCTTC. Translation gives CASSLRSGGPDYNEQFF.

This clone showed up just once. The chain couples TRBV6-5 to TRBJ2-3, with D possibly matching TRBD2 (5 bases). Per germline, CDR1 MNHEY and CDR2 SVGAGI. With 1 base removed from V and 5 bases from J, the gap between germline ends came to 16 bases. This CDR3 has 16 residues. In nucleotides, the CDR3 is TGTGCCAGCAGTTACTTCGGCGGGCCGCAGGTAGATACGCAGTATTTT. Residues: CASSYFGGPQVDTQYF.

V gene TRBV29-1 combines with J gene TRBJ2-7, with D perhaps being TRBD1 or TRBD2 (6 bases each). This CDR3 contains 13 residues. V lost 4 bases and J 5 bases, leaving 15 bases between the germline ends. Germline assignment: CDR1 SQVTM and CDR2 ANQGSEA. The CDR3 sequence is CSVGGAGSNEQYF. CDR3 bases: TGCAGCGTTGGGGGGGCGGGATCCAACGAGCAGTACTTC.

The V call is TRBV24-1, the J call TRBJ2-1; 8 bases are shared with TRBD2. The junction had 3 bases not matched to a gene; V was cut back by 0 bases and J by 0 bases. The germline CDR1 and CDR2 sequences are KGHDR and SFDVKD. There are 17 residues in the CDR3. The CDR3 protein is CATSDLQSGSSYNEQFF. DNA for the CDR3: TGTGCCACCAGTGATTTGCAAAGCGGGAGCTCCTACAATGAGCAGTTCTTC.

The CDR3 loop reads CAISPAPRAEAFF. CDR3 sequence (DNA): TGTGCCATCAGCCCAGCCCCGAGGGCTGAAGCTTTCTTT. The genes are TRBV10-3 and TRBJ1-1; D not resolved. The CDR3 loop spans 13 amino acids. The V gene's germline CDR1 is ENHRY and CDR2 SYGVKD. V was shortened by 6 bases and J by 6 bases, with 14 bases between the two germline ends.

This chain joins TRBV28 and TRBJ1-2; D perhaps matches TRBD1 (5 bases). The CDR3 has 11 residues. CDR1 is MDHEN and CDR2 is SYDVKM in the germline V gene. Deletions cut 10 bases from V and 4 bases from J, with 10 bases between. The CDR3 is CATTTGYGYTF. Here the CDR3 DNA reads TGTGCCACCACTACAGGCTATGGCTACACCTTC.

This rearrangement joins TRBV3-1 (or the pseudogene TRBV3-2) to TRBJ1-1; D is ambiguous. In germline, CDR1 is LGHDT, CDR2 YNNKEL (reference sequence). V shed 3 bases and J shed 0 bases, with 14 bases lying between them. The CDR3 contains 16 residues. This chain's CDR3 is CASSHRPGGLNTEAFF. CDR3 coding DNA: TGTGCCAGCAGCCACCGCCCGGGCGGGTTGAACACTGAAGCTTTCTTT.

The chain joins TRBV20-1 to TRBJ2-7; D not resolved. The CDR3 totals 11 residues. Trimming removed 0 bases at V and 6 bases at J, with 6 bases between. CDR1 is DFQATT and CDR2 is SNEGSKA in the germline V gene (reference sequence). The CDR3 reads CSARDFGEQYF. The CDR3, as DNA: TGCAGTGCTAGAGATTTTGGCGAGCAGTACTTC.

The chain employs TRBV7-9 and TRBJ2-3, with 9 bases lining up with TRBD2. CDR3 length equals 18 residues. CDR1 and CDR2 from the germline V gene are SEHNR and FQNEAQ (reference sequence). V lost 5 bases, J lost 0 bases, and 12 bases stayed unmatched. CDR3 DNA: TGTGCCAGCAGCCCGGCGGCGACTAGCGGACCGAGCACAGATACGCAGTATTTT. Its translation is CASSPAATSGPSTDTQYF.

This clone was observed a few times. The chain couples TRBV18 to TRBJ1-5; D call uncertain. V shed 3 bases and J shed 3 bases, with 9 bases lying between them. Germline CDR1 is KGHSH and CDR2 is LQKENI. This CDR3 is built from 14 residues. This chain's CDR3 is CASSPSTVNQPQHF. The CDR3 DNA follows: TGTGCCAGCTCACCCTCGACGGTCAATCAGCCCCAGCATTTT.

The V and J genes are TRBV24-1 and TRBJ2-3, with 10 bases matching TRBD1. The length of the CDR3 is 16 residues. Germline V CDR1 and CDR2: KGHDR, SFDVKD. Trimming took 5 bases from V and 2 from J; bases not matched to a gene: 6. The CDR3 sequence: CATSARQGAPTDTQYF. The CDR3 coding sequence is TGTGCCACCAGTGCTAGACAGGGGGCACCCACAGATACGCAGTATTTT.

The V gene is TRBV6-6, the J gene TRBJ1-4; D perhaps matches TRBD1 (5 bases). Germline CDR1 and CDR2: MNHNY and SVGAGI (reference sequence). This CDR3 has 11 residues. Trimming pared 4 bases from V and 8 bases from J, leaving 5 bases between. CDR3 sequence reads: CASSWGEKLFF. CDR3 bases: TGTGCCAGCAGTTGGGGGGAAAAACTGTTTTTT.

The genes are TRBV6-6 and TRBJ2-3, with 12 bases lining up with TRBD2. Germline V gives CDR1 MNHNY, CDR2 SVGAGI (reference sequence). V lost 10 bases to trimming and J lost 4 bases; unmatched junction nucleotides: 6. The CDR3 is 14 amino acids. CDR3 loop: CATYLAGGSDTQYF. In DNA, the CDR3 is TGTGCCACCTACCTAGCGGGAGGGTCAGATACGCAGTATTTT.

This clone is a singleton in its sample. V is TRBV28 and J is TRBJ1-6; D is ambiguous. This CDR3 has 14 residues. Trimming shortened V by 4 bases and J by 7 bases, and 11 bases separated the two germline ends. Looked up from germline, CDR1 is MDHEN and CDR2 is SYDVKM. The CDR3 sequence is CASSSPGLNSPLHF. The CDR3, as DNA: TGTGCCAGCAGTTCCCCGGGGTTGAATTCACCCCTCCACTTT.

This chain uses TRBV7-2 with TRBJ1-1, with 7 bases lining up with TRBD1. This CDR3 has 13 residues. Germline trimming cut 5 bases from V and 4 bases from J; bases unmatched to any gene: 4. Germline V gene lookup returns CDR1 SGHTA and CDR2 FQGNSA. The CDR3 loop reads CASSTTGITEAFF. The CDR3 DNA sequence: TGTGCCAGCAGCACGACAGGGATCACTGAAGCTTTCTTT.